The 21 T cell receptor beta chains listed next were all sequenced from one sample in a study of blood T cell repertoires in COVID-19. The protocol was immunoSEQ multiplex PCR, while the TCRdb copy is restricted to in-frame clones and leaves out a portion. In the table there are around 230,000 clones, about nine tenths of which are singletons. Sequencing was performed on peripheral blood. These TCRs come from a man aged 40-50 years with acute or convalescent COVID-19.

The chain uses TRBV9 and TRBJ2-5; D gene ambiguous. Trimming took off 1 base at V and 1 base at J, with 8 bases between the two ends. The CDR3 loop spans 14 amino acids. Germline CDR1 and CDR2: SGDLS and YYNGEE. The CDR3 nucleotides read TGTGCCAGCAGCGTACAGGCAGGCCAAGAGACCCAGTACTTC. It encodes CASSVQAGQETQYF.

CDR3 sequence (DNA): TGTGCCAGCAGTCAAAACACCGGGGAGCTGTTTTTT. It yields the protein CASSQNTGELFF. The V call is TRBV12-3 or TRBV12-4, the J call TRBJ2-2; D is undetermined. The CDR3 runs 12 residues. V was shortened by 5 bases and J by 2 bases, with 3 bases between the two germline ends.

This sequence joins TRBV30 and TRBJ1-2; 7 positions match TRBD1. V lost 1 base and J lost 0; bases outside the gene matches: 5. CDR1 is GTSNPN and CDR2 is SVGIG in the germline V gene (reference sequence). CDR3 length: 15 residues. Here the CDR3 reads CAWSARDRANYGYTF. Written as DNA, the CDR3 is TGTGCCTGGAGTGCCCGGGACAGAGCTAACTATGGCTACACCTTC.

This chain joins TRBV19 and TRBJ1-1; D gene uncertain. Germline CDR1 LNHDA, CDR2 SQIVND (reference sequence). This CDR3 region has 11 residues. Trimming removed 3 bases from V and 6 bases from J, with 5 bases in between. CDR3 residues: CASSIYAEAFF. In nucleotides, the CDR3 is TGTGCCAGTAGTATTTATGCTGAAGCTTTCTTT.

This chain joins TRBV5-1 and TRBJ2-3; TRBD1 is a possible D gene (6 bases). Trimming shortened V by 4 bases and J by 2 bases, and 17 bases separated the two germline ends. CDR3 size: 16 residues. Per the germline V gene, CDR1 is SGHRS and CDR2 is YFSETQ. Here the CDR3 DNA reads TGCGCCAGCAGCACAACAGGGCCTGGCGCCACAGATACGCAGTATTTT. Translation: CASSTTGPGATDTQYF.

The chain combines TRBV27 with TRBJ2-2; 7 bases are a match to TRBD2. Germline CDR1 reads MNHEY; CDR2 reads SMNVEV (reference sequence). V was pared by 1 base and J by 5 bases, with 10 bases of the junction left unmatched. This CDR3 spans 17 amino acids. CDR3 nucleotides: TGTGCCAGCAGTTTATTGGCGGGGGACTTGGGAACCGGGGAGCTGTTTTTT. Its translation: CASSLLAGDLGTGELFF.

Comment on this clone: Other DNA sequences in the same sample also yield this CDR3. The chain couples TRBV29-1 to TRBJ2-1; TRBD1 matches 9 bases. Germline-derived CDR1 and CDR2 are SQVTM and ANQGSEA. CDR3 length equals 12 residues. The ends lost 4 bases at V and 7 bases at J; junction bases unmatched: 2. The CDR3 DNA follows: TGCAGCGTTGGTGACAGGGGGAATGAGCAGTTCTTC. Amino acids: CSVGDRGNEQFF.

CDR3 residues: CASSVQGTQETQYF. In DNA, the CDR3 is TGTGCCAGCAGCGTTCAGGGTACCCAAGAGACCCAGTACTTC. The chain couples TRBV9 to TRBJ2-5, with D possibly matching TRBD1 (5 bases). Germline V lookup: CDR1 SGDLS, CDR2 YYNGEE. V was trimmed by 2 bases and J by 1 base, leaving 9 bases between them. CDR3 length equals 14 residues.

As regards this clone: Other DNA sequences in this specimen translate into the identical CDR3. The chain combines TRBV28 with TRBJ1-5; D is possibly TRBD1 (6 bases). In germline, CDR1 is MDHEN, CDR2 SYDVKM. The CDR3 length is 14 residues. Trimming stripped 7 bases from V and 5 bases from J, with 15 bases between. Here the CDR3 reads CASTPGQGHQPQHF. CDR3 nucleotides: TGTGCCAGCACCCCCGGGCAGGGGCATCAGCCCCAGCATTTT.

V usage is TRBV27 and J usage is TRBJ1-1; D gene ambiguous. Germline V CDR1 and CDR2: MNHEY, SMNVEV (reference sequence). This CDR3 spans 14 amino acids. V was pared by 4 bases and J by 10 bases, with 19 bases between. The CDR3 reads CASSSTGDTNGAFF. The CDR3 DNA is TGTGCCAGCAGTTCCACCGGGGATACTAATGGAGCTTTCTTT.

The chain couples TRBV9 to TRBJ2-3, with D tentatively TRBD2 (6 bases). This CDR3 is 14 amino acids long. V was shortened by 5 bases and J by 0 bases, with 10 bases between the two germline ends. Germline V CDR1 and CDR2: SGDLS, YYNGEE. The CDR3, as DNA: TGTGCCAGCAGGGGGGACTCTAGCACAGATACGCAGTATTTT. It yields the protein CASRGDSSTDTQYF.

In DNA, the CDR3 is TGTGCCAGCAGCTTAAGGGGACTAGCGGGGGCTCGGAACACCGGGGAGCTGTTTTTT. Its protein is CASSLRGLAGARNTGELFF. The V call is TRBV7-9, the J call TRBJ2-2, with TRBD2 identical over 14 bases. From germline, CDR1 is SEHNR and CDR2 FQNEAQ (reference sequence). Losses at the gene ends were 2 bases for V and 1 base for J; bases not matched to a gene: 6. The CDR3 totals 19 residues.

This clone was seen only once. The chain uses TRBV10-1 and TRBJ2-7, with 12 bases that match TRBD1. Germline CDR1 reads WNHNN; CDR2 reads SYGVQD (reference sequence). The CDR3 covers 16 residues. The ends lost 0 bases at V and 8 bases at J; junction bases unmatched: 8. The CDR3 loop reads CASSESTGTGGAKQYF. The CDR3 DNA reads as TGCGCCAGCAGTGAGTCGACCGGGACAGGGGGCGCCAAGCAGTACTTC.

This chain joins TRBV20-1 and TRBJ1-2; a possible D gene is TRBD1 (5 bases). This CDR3 has 12 amino acids. The V end lost 3 bases, the J end lost 1 base, and 6 bases lay between the germline ends. The germline gives CDR1 DFQATT, CDR2 SNEGSKA (reference sequence). The DNA of the CDR3 is TGCAGTGCTAGTGACAGTAACTATGGCTACACCTTC. Its protein product is CSASDSNYGYTF.

This clone was seen just once. The gene calls are TRBV20-1 and TRBJ1-2; 7 nucleotides agree with TRBD1. This CDR3 is 11 amino acids long. Germline V gene lookup returns CDR1 DFQATT and CDR2 SNEGSKA (reference sequence). V was pared by 5 bases and J by 3 bases, with 0 bases of the junction left unmatched. The CDR3 DNA sequence: TGCAGTGCTGACAGGGACTATGGCTACACCTTC. Its translation is CSADRDYGYTF.

The CDR3 region is CASIKTSGQETQYF. The CDR3 DNA sequence: TGTGCCAGCATCAAGACTAGCGGCCAAGAGACCCAGTACTTC. V and J are TRBV7-2 and TRBJ2-5; TRBD2 agrees at 9 bases. The V gene's germline CDR1 is SGHTA and CDR2 FQGNSA. The CDR3 is made up of 14 amino acids. V shed 7 bases and J 1 base; nucleotides not matched to a gene: 4.

Here the CDR3 DNA reads TGTGCCAGCAGCCTAAAAAGGCGGTCTGAAGCTTTCTTT. It specifies CASSLKRRSEAFF. The chain uses TRBV6-5 and TRBJ1-1; D remains unclear. Trimming removed 6 bases from V and 6 bases from J, with 14 bases in between. CDR1 and CDR2 from the germline V gene are MNHEY and SVGAGI. This CDR3 comprises 13 residues.

The J gene is TRBJ1-1, the V gene TRBV7-9; maybe TRBD1 (6 bases). V was clipped by 5 bases and J by 1 base, with 17 bases between them. The CDR3 is 16 residues long. The V gene's germline CDR1 is SEHNR and CDR2 FQNEAQ (reference sequence). DNA of the CDR3: TGTGCCAGCAGCCCACGGACAGCCCTAAGGAACACTGAAGCTTTCTTT. It encodes CASSPRTALRNTEAFF.

The chain couples TRBV19 to TRBJ2-2; tentatively, D is TRBD1 (5 bases). CDR1 is LNHDA and CDR2 is SQIVND in the germline V gene (reference sequence). The CDR3 contains 13 residues. Trimming removed 2 bases at V and 7 bases at J, with 8 bases between. Written as DNA, the CDR3 is TGTGCCAGTAGTATACAGGGTGTCGGGGAGCTGTTTTTT. It codes for CASSIQGVGELFF.

The chain has TRBV24-1 and TRBJ2-1, with D tentatively TRBD2 (5 bases). The CDR3 runs 13 residues. CDR1 and CDR2 (germline): KGHDR, SFDVKD. Deletions cut 3 bases from V and 8 bases from J, with 10 bases between. The CDR3 DNA reads as TGTGCCACCAGTGATACTGAGGGATATGAGCAGTTCTTC. Its translation: CATSDTEGYEQFF.

This rearrangement joins TRBV18 to TRBJ2-1, with 8 bases lining up with TRBD2. Per the germline V gene, CDR1 is KGHSH and CDR2 is LQKENI. The length of the CDR3 is 15 residues. V was pared by 4 bases and J by 10 bases, with 12 bases of the junction left unmatched. The CDR3 spells CASSLSLAGSIEQFF. CDR3 DNA: TGTGCCAGCTCACTTTCCTTAGCGGGGTCGATCGAGCAGTTCTTC.